The next 9 T cell receptor beta chains were all read from a single sample in a study of blood T cells in healthy people across ages. For the second PCR, which ran for about 7 to 11 cycles, a sample-barcoded 5' primer and a J-beta primer mix were used. TCRdb re-derived calls from the 5' RACE reads in MiXCR, one entry per CDR3 protein. The profile shows about a million distinct CDR3 sequences, roughly 51% of them singletons. Sequencing used blood. These receptors came from a woman aged 55-75 years in good health.

This clonotype was recorded a few times. The chain joins TRBV6-1 to TRBJ2-7; D gene ambiguous. The V and J ends lost 3 bases and 2 bases respectively, with 8 bases between them. CDR1 and CDR2 from the germline V gene are MNHNS and SASEGT. The CDR3 has 13 amino acids. The CDR3 bases are TGTGCCAGCAGTGAGTGGGATGCCTACGAGCAGTACTTC. Translation: CASSEWDAYEQYF.

This chain joins TRBV11-2 and TRBJ2-1; D perhaps matches TRBD1 (5 bases). Per the germline V gene, CDR1 is SGHAT and CDR2 is FQNNGV. The CDR3 loop spans 14 amino acids. V was pared by 6 bases and J by 3 bases, with 12 bases between. The CDR3 here is CASSREQDYNEQFF. CDR3 sequence (DNA): TGTGCCAGCAGTCGCGAACAGGACTACAATGAGCAGTTCTTC.

This clonotype was counted a few times. This sequence joins TRBV7-9 and TRBJ1-5, with 8 bases matching TRBD1. The CDR3 has 16 amino acids. The germline V gene has CDR1 SEHNR and CDR2 FQNEAQ (reference sequence). V was clipped by 5 bases and J by 0 bases; unmatched bases: 6. The CDR3: CASSQTGGYSNQPQHF. The CDR3 nucleotides read TGTGCCAGCAGCCAAACAGGGGGTTATAGCAATCAGCCCCAGCATTTT.

CDR3 bases: TGCGCCAGCAGCCGCGGACAGCTCAATCAGCCCCAGCATTTT. Residues: CASSRGQLNQPQHF. The V call is TRBV4-1, the J call TRBJ1-5; a weak D match, TRBD1 (6 bases). Germline values: CDR1 MGHRA, CDR2 YSYEKL. V gave up 4 bases and J gave up 3 bases, with 10 bases separating them. This CDR3 is built from 14 residues.

The chain uses TRBV7-9 and TRBJ2-1, with 11 bases lining up with TRBD2. The germline gives CDR1 SEHNR, CDR2 FQNEAQ (reference sequence). The CDR3 spans 16 residues. V shed 5 bases, J shed 4 bases, and the junction held 7 bases outside the gene matches. CDR3 loop: CASSPMGLADYNEQFF. The CDR3 DNA sequence: TGTGCCAGCAGCCCCATGGGACTAGCGGATTACAATGAGCAGTTCTTC.

This chain uses TRBV28 with TRBJ2-3; D not resolved. V shed 8 bases and J shed 0 bases, with 12 bases lying between them. The V gene's germline CDR1 is MDHEN and CDR2 SYDVKM. The CDR3 is made up of 14 amino acids. CDR3 region: CASVGRTSTDTQYF. CDR3 sequence (DNA): TGTGCCAGCGTTGGGCGTACTAGCACAGATACGCAGTATTTT.

The table lists this clonotype with a few counts. The J gene is TRBJ2-3, the V gene TRBV5-1, with TRBD1 matching over 7 bases. This CDR3 spans 14 amino acids. Trimming at V came to 3 bases and at J to 2 bases, leaving 3 bases not matched to a gene. Germline V gene data show CDR1 as SGHRS and CDR2 as YFSETQ. CDR3 sequence (DNA): TGCGCCAGCAGCTGGGACAGCCCCACAGATACGCAGTATTTT. Translating gives CASSWDSPTDTQYF.

The chain joins TRBV7-2 to TRBJ2-4, with 7 nucleotides matching TRBD1. CDR3 length equals 15 residues. CDR1 and CDR2 from the germline V gene are SGHTA and FQGNSA. The V segment lost 4 bases and the J segment 0 bases; nucleotides outside the gene matches: 3. CDR3 coding DNA: TGTGCCAGCAGCTCCAACAGGGGAGCCAAAAACATTCAGTACTTC. Amino acid sequence: CASSSNRGAKNIQYF. Variable domain in full (rest from reference TRBV7-2 and TRBJ2-4): GAGVSQSPSNKVTEKGKDVELRCDPISGHTALYWYRQSLGQGLEFLIYFQGNSAPDKSGLPSDRFSAERTGGSVSTLTIQRTQQEDSAVYLCASSSNRGAKNIQYFGAGTRLSVL.

The chain couples TRBV20-1 to TRBJ2-4; D unclear. The CDR3 contains 11 residues. Trimming removed 5 bases at V and 5 bases at J, with 7 bases between. Germline V CDR1 and CDR2: DFQATT, SNEGSKA (reference sequence). The CDR3 sequence: CSAEPQNIQYF. DNA for the CDR3: TGCAGTGCTGAGCCCCAAAACATTCAGTACTTC.